These 5 T cell receptor beta chains came from one sample sequenced in a study of naive CD8 T cells in extremely preterm neonates. Sequencing used immunoSEQ multiplex PCR; TCRdb keeps in-frame clones, though not all of them. This repertoire shows roughly 5,300 clones, about 97% found once; its top ten account for 6.5% to 9.5%. Sequencing was done on a sample of naive CD8+ T cells from blood. All receptors come from a human donor in good health.

This rearrangement joins TRBV7-9 to TRBJ2-1; 7 bases align to TRBD1. Germline CDR1 is SEHNR and CDR2 is FQNEAQ (reference sequence). Trimming at V came to 1 base and at J to 5 bases, leaving 2 bases not matched to a gene. The CDR3 covers 14 residues. The CDR3 loop reads CASSLVGQNNEQFF. CDR3 in DNA: TGTGCCAGCAGCTTAGTGGGACAGAACAATGAGCAGTTCTTC.

This chain links TRBV6-5 with TRBJ1-2; a weak D match, TRBD1 (5 bases). CDR3 length: 14 amino acids. Germline V gene sequence: CDR1 MNHEY, CDR2 SVGAGI. V gave up 2 bases and J gave up 3 bases, with 10 bases separating them. CDR3 region: CASSYGASDYGYTF. The CDR3 DNA sequence: TGTGCCAGCAGTTACGGGGCGTCGGACTATGGCTACACCTTC.

The chain couples TRBV19 to TRBJ2-2, with a tentative D call TRBD2 (5 bases). This CDR3 has 16 amino acids. V was clipped by 4 bases and J by 4 bases, with 16 bases between them. Germline V gene lookup returns CDR1 LNHDA and CDR2 SQIVND (reference sequence). As DNA, the CDR3 is TGTGCCAGTAGTAATCAAGCGGAGGTAGGCACCGGGGAGCTGTTTTTT. Translating gives CASSNQAEVGTGELFF.

The rearrangement uses TRBV27 and TRBJ1-4, with D possibly TRBD1 on 6 matching bases. V was clipped by 5 bases and J by 0 bases, with 13 bases between them. This CDR3 is 16 amino acids long. The germline CDR1 and CDR2 sequences are MNHEY and SMNVEV (reference sequence). The CDR3 region is CASSPRDTTTNEKLFF. CDR3 coding DNA: TGTGCCAGCAGTCCTAGGGACACCACAACTAATGAAAAACTGTTTTTT.

The chain couples TRBV11-2 to TRBJ2-5; D is unresolved. Trimming left V 0 bases short and J 3 bases short, with 14 bases between. The CDR3 runs 16 residues. Germline CDR1 is SGHAT and CDR2 is FQNNGV. The CDR3 here is CASSLDLGLSEETQYF. The CDR3 nucleotides are TGTGCCAGCAGCTTAGATTTGGGCCTTAGTGAAGAGACCCAGTACTTC.